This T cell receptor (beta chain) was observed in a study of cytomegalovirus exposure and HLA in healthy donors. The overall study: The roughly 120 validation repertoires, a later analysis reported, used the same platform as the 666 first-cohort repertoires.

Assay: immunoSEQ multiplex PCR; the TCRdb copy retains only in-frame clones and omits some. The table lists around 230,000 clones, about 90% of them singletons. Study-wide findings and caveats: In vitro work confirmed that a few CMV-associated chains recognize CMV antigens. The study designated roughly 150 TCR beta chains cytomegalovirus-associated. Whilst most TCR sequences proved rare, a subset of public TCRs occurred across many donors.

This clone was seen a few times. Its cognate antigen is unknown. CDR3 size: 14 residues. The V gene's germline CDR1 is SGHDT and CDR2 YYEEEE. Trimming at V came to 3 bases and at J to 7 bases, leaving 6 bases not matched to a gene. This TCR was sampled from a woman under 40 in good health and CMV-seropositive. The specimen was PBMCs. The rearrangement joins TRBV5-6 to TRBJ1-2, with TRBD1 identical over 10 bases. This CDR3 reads CASSSGTGVFGYTF. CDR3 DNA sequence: TGTGCCAGCAGCTCCGGGACAGGGGTTTTTGGCTACACCTTC.